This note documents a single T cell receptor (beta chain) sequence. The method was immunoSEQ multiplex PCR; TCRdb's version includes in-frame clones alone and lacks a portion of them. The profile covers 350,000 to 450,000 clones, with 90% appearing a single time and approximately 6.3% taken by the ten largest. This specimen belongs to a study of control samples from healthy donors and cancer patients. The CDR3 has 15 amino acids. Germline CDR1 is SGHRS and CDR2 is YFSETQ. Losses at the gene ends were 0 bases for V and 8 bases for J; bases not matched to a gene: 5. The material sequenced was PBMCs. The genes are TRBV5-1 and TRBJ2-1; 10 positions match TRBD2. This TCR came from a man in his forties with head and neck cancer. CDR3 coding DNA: TGCGCCAGCAGCTTGGTGTCTAGCGGGAGTGATGAGCAGTTCTTC. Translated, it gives CASSLVSSGSDEQFF.